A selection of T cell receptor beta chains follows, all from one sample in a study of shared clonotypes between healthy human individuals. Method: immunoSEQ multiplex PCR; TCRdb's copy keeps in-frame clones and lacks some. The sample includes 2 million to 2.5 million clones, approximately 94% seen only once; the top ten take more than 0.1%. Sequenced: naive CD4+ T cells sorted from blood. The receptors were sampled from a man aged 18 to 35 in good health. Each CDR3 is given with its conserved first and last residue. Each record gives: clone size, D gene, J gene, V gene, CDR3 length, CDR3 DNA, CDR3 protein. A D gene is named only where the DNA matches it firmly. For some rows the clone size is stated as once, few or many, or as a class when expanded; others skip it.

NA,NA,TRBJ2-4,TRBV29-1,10,TGCAGCGTTTACGATAACATTCAGTACTTC,CSVYDNIQYF
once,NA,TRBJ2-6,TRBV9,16,TGTGCCAGCAGCGAGAGACGTAGCGCTGGGGCCAACGTCCTGACTTTC,CASSERRSAGANVLTF
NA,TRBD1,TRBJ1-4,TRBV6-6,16,TGTGCCAGCAGTTACTCGGGGGACAGTGTCAATGAAAAACTGTTTTTT,CASSYSGDSVNEKLFF
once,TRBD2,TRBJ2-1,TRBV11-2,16,TGTGCCAGCAGCTTAGATAGACTAGCGGTTCCCAATGAGCAGTTCTTC,CASSLDRLAVPNEQFF
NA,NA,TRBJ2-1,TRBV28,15,TGTGCCAGCCATCCGCAGGGGAAGGGCTACAATGAGCAGTTCTTC,CASHPQGKGYNEQFF
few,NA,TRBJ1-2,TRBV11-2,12,TGTGCCAGCAGCTTAGGGGAGGGGACACCAACCTTC,CASSLGEGTPTF
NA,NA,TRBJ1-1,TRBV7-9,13,TGTGCCAGCAGCACCCGGACTGACACTGAAGCTTTCTTT,CASSTRTDTEAFF
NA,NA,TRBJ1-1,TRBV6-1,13,TGTGCCAGCAGTGAAAGGACGAACACTGAAGCTTTCTTT,CASSERTNTEAFF
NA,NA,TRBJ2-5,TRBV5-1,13,TGCGCCAGCAGCTTGTATGGAGGGGAGACCCAGTACTTC,CASSLYGGETQYF
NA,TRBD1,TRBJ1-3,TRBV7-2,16,TGTGCCAGCAGCTTCCGGGACAGGGCTCCAGCGGACACCATATATTTT,CASSFRDRAPADTIYF
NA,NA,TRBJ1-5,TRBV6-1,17,TGTGCCAGCAGTGAAAGTTGGGGAATTGAAAGCAATCAGCCCCAGCATTTT,CASSESWGIESNQPQHF
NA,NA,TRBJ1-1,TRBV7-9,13,TGTGCCAGCCTCATTCAGGGCCTCACTGAAGCTTTCTTT,CASLIQGLTEAFF
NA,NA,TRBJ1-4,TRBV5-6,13,TGTGCCAGCAGCTTGAGATTCTATGAAAAACTGTTTTTT,CASSLRFYEKLFF
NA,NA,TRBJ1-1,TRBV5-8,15,TGTGCCAGCAGCTTGGCCCGGAACTTCCCCCGAGAAGCTTTCTTT,CASSLARNFPREAFF
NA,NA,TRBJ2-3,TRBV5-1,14,TGCGCCAGCAGCCGGGCCCAGGGGACAGATACGCAGTATTTT,CASSRAQGTDTQYF
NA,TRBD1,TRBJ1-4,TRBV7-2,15,TGTGCCAGCAGCTCCGAGGGACAGTCTGGAGAAAAACTGTTTTTT,CASSSEGQSGEKLFF
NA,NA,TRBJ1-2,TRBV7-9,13,TGTGCCAGCAGCTTAGTGGAAGGATATGGCTACACCTTC,CASSLVEGYGYTF
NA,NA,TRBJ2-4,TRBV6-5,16,TGTGCCAGCAGTTACAAGAGTACTCTAGCCAAAAACATTCAGTACTTC,CASSYKSTLAKNIQYF
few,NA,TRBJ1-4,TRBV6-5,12,TGTGCCAGCAGCCAGGGGAATGAAAAACTGTTTTTT,CASSQGNEKLFF
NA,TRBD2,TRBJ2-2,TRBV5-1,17,TGCGCCAGCAGCTTGACCGCAGCGGGGTTTTTAACCGGGGAGCTGTTTTTT,CASSLTAAGFLTGELFF
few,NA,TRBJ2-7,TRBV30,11,TGTGCCTGGGGGGGGACCTACGAGCAGTACTTC,CAWGGTYEQYF
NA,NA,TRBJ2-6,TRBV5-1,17,TGCGCCAGCAGCTTAGATGGGGCCAGGTCTGGGGCCAACGTCCTGACTTTC,CASSLDGARSGANVLTF
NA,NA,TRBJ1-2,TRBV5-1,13,TGCGCCAGCAGCTTGGAGACGAGCTATGGCTACACCTTC,CASSLETSYGYTF
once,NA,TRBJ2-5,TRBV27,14,TGTGCCAGCAGTTTTACTCGCGGTTGGGAGACCCAGTACTTC,CASSFTRGWETQYF
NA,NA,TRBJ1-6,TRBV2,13,TGTGCCAGCAGCCACTCAGGGGCTTCACCCCTCCACTTT,CASSHSGASPLHF
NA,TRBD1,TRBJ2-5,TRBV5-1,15,TGCGCCAGCAGCTTGAACAGGGGCCTCCAAGAGACCCAGTACTTC,CASSLNRGLQETQYF
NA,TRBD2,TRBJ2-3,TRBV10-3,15,TGTGCCATCAGGGGTAGCGGGACTCAGAAAGATACGCAGTATTTT,CAIRGSGTQKDTQYF
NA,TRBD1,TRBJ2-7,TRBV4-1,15,TGCGCCAGCAGCCAGAGGTGGACAGGAAGCTACGAGCAGTACTTC,CASSQRWTGSYEQYF
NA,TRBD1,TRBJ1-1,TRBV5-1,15,TGCGCCAGCAGCTCGGACAGGGGAGGATCCACTGAAGCTTTCTTT,CASSSDRGGSTEAFF
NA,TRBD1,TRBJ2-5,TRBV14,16,TGTGCCAGCAGCACAACAGACAGGGTCATAGTACAGACCCAGTACTTC,CASSTTDRVIVQTQYF
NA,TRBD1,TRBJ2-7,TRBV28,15,TGTGCCAGCAGAGAGGGACAGGGGCCTACCTACGAGCAGTACTTC,CASREGQGPTYEQYF
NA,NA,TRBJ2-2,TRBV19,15,TGTGCCAGTAGTACTGACAGGCCAAACACCGGGGAGCTGTTTTTT,CASSTDRPNTGELFF
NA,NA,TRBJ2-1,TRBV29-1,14,TGCAGCGTCGACCTCCTTCCCAGGCACAATGAGCAGTTCTTC,CSVDLLPRHNEQFF
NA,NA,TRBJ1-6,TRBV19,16,TGTGCCAGTAGTATCCAAGGGGCGCAGGATAATTCACCCCTCCACTTT,CASSIQGAQDNSPLHF
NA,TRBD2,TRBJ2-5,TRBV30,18,TGTGCCTGGAGTGTATGGAACCGATTAGCGGGAGGGTGGGAGACCCAGTACTTC,CAWSVWNRLAGGWETQYF
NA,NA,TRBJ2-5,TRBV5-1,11,TGCGCCAGCAGCATGAAGGAGACCCAGTACTTC,CASSMKETQYF
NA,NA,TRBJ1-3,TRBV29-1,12,TGCAGCGGCGGGGGGGAAGGAAACACCATATATTTT,CSGGGEGNTIYF
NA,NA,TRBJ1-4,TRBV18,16,TGTGCCAGCTCACCACAAACAGGGTCTGCTAATGAAAAACTGTTTTTT,CASSPQTGSANEKLFF
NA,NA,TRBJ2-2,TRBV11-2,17,TGTGCCAGCAGCTTGGGATTTTTGACAGGGAACACCGGGGAGCTGTTTTTT,CASSLGFLTGNTGELFF
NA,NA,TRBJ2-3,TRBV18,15,TGTGCCAGCTCACCCGAAAAGGGAATGTGGGATACGCAGTATTTT,CASSPEKGMWDTQYF
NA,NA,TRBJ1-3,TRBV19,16,TGTGCCAGTACTCGCTCCGGGACAATAACTGGAAACACCATATATTTT,CASTRSGTITGNTIYF
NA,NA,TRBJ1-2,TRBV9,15,TGTGCCAGCAGCGTAGATCCCCTTACTAACTATGGCTACACCTTC,CASSVDPLTNYGYTF
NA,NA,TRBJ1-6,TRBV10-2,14,TGCGCCAGCAACGGGGGGGGCCTTAATTCACCCCTCCACTTT,CASNGGGLNSPLHF
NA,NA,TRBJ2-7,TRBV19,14,TGTGCCAGTAGTATAGAGGGGTTCTCCTACGAGCAGTACTTC,CASSIEGFSYEQYF
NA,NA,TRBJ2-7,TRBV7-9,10,TGTGCCAGCTCTAACACCGAGCAGTACTTC,CASSNTEQYF
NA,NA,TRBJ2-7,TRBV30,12,TGTGCCTGGAGTGTATTAAGTTCCGAGCAGTACTTC,CAWSVLSSEQYF
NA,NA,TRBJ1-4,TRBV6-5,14,TGTGCCAGCAGTTCTGACAGGCGGTGGGAAAAACTGTTTTTT,CASSSDRRWEKLFF
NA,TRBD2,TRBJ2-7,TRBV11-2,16,TGTGCCAGCATCCCGGGACTAGCGGGAGGGAGGTACGAGCAGTACTTC,CASIPGLAGGRYEQYF
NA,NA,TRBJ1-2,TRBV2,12,TGTGCCAGTGAACGAATCCGGGATGGCTACACCTTC,CASERIRDGYTF
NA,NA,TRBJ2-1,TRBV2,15,TGTGCCAGTGGGTTATTGCAGACGCTCTGGGGTGAGCAGTTCTTC,CASGLLQTLWGEQFF
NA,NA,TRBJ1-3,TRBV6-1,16,TGTGCCAGCAGTGAAGTCCGCGGGCCCTCTGGAAACACCATATATTTT,CASSEVRGPSGNTIYF
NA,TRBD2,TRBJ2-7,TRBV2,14,TGTGCCAGCAGAAGACTAGCGGGAGCCTACGAGCAGTACTTC,CASRRLAGAYEQYF
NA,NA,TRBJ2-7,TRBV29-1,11,TGCAGCGTTGCAGGCAGCTACGAGCAGTACTTC,CSVAGSYEQYF